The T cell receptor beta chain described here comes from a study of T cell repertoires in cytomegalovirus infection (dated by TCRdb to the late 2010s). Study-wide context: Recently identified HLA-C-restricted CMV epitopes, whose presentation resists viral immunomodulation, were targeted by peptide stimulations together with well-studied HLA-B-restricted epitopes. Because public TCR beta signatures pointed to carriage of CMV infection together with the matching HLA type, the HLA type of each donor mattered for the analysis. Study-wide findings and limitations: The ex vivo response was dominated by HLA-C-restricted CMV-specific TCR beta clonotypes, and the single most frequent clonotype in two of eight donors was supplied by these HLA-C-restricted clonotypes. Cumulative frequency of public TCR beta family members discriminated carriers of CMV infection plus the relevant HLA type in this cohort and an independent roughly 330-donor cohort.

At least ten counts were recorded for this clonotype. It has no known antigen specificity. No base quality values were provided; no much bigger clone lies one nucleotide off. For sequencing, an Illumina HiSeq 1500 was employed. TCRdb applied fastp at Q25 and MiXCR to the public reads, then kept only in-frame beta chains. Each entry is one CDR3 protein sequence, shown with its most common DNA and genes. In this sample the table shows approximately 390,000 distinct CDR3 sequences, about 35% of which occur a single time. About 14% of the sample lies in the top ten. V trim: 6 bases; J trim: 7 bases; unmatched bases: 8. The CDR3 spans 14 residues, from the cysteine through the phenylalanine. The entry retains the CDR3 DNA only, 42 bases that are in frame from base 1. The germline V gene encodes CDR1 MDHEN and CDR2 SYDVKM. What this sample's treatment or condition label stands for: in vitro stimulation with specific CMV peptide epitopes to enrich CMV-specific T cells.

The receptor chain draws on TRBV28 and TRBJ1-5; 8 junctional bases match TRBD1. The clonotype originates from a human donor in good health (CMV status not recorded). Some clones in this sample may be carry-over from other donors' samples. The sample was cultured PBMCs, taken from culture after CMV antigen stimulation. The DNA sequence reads TGTGCCAGCAGCGACAGGGGAATGAGGCAGCCCCAGCATTTT. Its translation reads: CASSDRGMRQPQHF. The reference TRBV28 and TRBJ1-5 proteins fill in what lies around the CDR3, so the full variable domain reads DVKVTQSSRYLVKRTGEKVFLECVQDMDHENMFWYRQDPGLGLRLIYFSYDVKMKEKGDIPEGYSVSREKKERFSLILESASTNQTSMYLCASSDRGMRQPQHFGDGTRLSIL.